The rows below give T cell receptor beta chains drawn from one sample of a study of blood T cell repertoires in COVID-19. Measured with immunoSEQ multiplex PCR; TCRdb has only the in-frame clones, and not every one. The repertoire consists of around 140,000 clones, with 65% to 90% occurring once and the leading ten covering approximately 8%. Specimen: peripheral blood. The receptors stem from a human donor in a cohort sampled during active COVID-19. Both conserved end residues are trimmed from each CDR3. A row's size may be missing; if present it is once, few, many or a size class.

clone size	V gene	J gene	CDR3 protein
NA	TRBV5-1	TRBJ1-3	ASSLVPRAGRSSGNTIY
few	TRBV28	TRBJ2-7	ASSISGTSSYEQY
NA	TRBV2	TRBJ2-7	ASRVGAGIYEQY
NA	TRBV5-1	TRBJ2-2	ASSLPSGNTGELF
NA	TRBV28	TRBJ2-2	ASSTTGQRNTGELF
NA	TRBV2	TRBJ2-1	AQRTLSHSYNEQF
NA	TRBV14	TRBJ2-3	ASSHVAGVSTDTQY
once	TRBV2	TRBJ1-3	ASSGGWPGNTIY
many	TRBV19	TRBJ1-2	ASSIRGQGHGYT
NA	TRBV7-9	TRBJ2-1	ASSSAGTSGSHGNEQF
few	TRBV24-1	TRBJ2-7	ATSDLAGYEQY
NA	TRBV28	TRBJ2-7	ASSSGLAGREQY
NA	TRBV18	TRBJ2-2	ASSNRTSGELF
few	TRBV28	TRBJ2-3	ASSATGVDTQY
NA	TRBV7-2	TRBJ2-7	ASQVRRGQPYEQY
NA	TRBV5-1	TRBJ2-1	ASSRLVNEQF
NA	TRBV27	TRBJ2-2	ASSPDRGATGELF
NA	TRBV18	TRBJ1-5	ASSTGQGEQPQH
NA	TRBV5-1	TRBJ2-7	ASSLRGQATYEQY
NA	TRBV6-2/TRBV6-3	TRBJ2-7	ASSYSGTGFEQY
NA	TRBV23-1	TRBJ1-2	ASHSSRDRGRVNYGYT
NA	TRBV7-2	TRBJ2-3	ASSRTSGSGTDTQY
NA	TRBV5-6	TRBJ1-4	ASSFREPPRGEKLF
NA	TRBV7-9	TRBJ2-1	ASSLVPRGRAARYNEQF
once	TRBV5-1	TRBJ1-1	ASRAGVGNTEAF
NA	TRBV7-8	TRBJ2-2	ASSLEGQGYTGELF
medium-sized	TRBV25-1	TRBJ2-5	ASSESRTGGETQY
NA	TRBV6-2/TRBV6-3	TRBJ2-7	ASSQAGAGYEQY
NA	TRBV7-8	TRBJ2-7	ASSPGTGYYYEQY
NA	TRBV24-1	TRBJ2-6	ATSGTLAGANVLT
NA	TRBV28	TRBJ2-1	ASSLISGRGRGNEQF
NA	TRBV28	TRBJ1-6	ASTRAANSPLH
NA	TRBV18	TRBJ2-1	ASSPRREALWGQGGDNEQF
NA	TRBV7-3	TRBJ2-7	ASSTLAGGNYEQY
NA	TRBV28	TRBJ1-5	ASSFAGGLNQPQH
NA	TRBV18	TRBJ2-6	ASSLAGGVSGANVLT
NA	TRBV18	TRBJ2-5	ASSPLFGLAGEEGTQY
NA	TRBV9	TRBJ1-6	ASSSGQMYSYNSPLH
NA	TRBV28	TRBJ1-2	ASSPPGTGAAYGYT
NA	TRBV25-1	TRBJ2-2	ASSEPTGNTGELF
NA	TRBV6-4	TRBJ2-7	ASSEEVGQGYEQY
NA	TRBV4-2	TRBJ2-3	ASSRATSGESGDTQY
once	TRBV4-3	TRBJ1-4	ASSQGRDEKLF
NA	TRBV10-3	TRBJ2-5	AISWGQGEETQY